These 15 T cell receptor beta chains share one sample of origin, sequenced in a study of PD-1 blockade in mismatch repair-deficient tumors (dated by TCRdb to the late 2010s). Library construction relied on the immunoSEQ multiplex PCR assay. In TCRdb, the immuneACCESS table is reduced to in-frame sequences with V and J assigned. These tables do not hold every clone; where another copy was compared, an unresolved V gene accounts for under half, and the others remain unexplained. Counted in this sample were about 79,000 clones; 70% to 90% of them appeared once. The ten top clones hold roughly 6% of the sample. This specimen consisted of peripheral blood, obtained 44 weeks after starting pembrolizumab. The receptors were sampled from an adult with mismatch repair-deficient cancer.

The rearrangement joins TRBV5-5 to TRBJ2-5, with 7 bases lining up with TRBD1. The CDR3 covers 14 residues. Trimming cost V 4 bases and J 1 base; bases outside gene matches: 4. Germline V gives CDR1 SGHKS, CDR2 YYEKEE (reference sequence). The chain's CDR3 is CASSAWTGQETQYF. The CDR3 nucleotides are TGTGCCAGCAGCGCGTGGACAGGCCAAGAGACCCAGTACTTC.

The chain carries TRBV18 and TRBJ2-4; D unresolved. V lost 0 bases, J lost 1 base, and 7 bases lay in between. The CDR3 extends over 15 amino acids. Germline lookup yields CDR1 KGHSH and CDR2 LQKENI. The CDR3 loop is CASSPPGPAKNIQYF. Here the CDR3 DNA reads TGTGCCAGCTCACCACCGGGCCCTGCCAAAAACATTCAGTACTTC. Combining the CDR3 with reference TRBV18 and TRBJ2-4 gives the whole variable domain NAGVMQNPRHLVRRRGQEARLRCSPMKGHSHVYWYRQLPEEGLKFMVYLQKENIIDESGMPKERFSAEFPKEGPSILRIQQVVRGDSAAYFCASSPPGPAKNIQYFGAGTRLSVL.

The J gene is TRBJ2-7, the V gene TRBV11-2, with no clear D. The CDR3 contains 12 residues. Germline assignment: CDR1 SGHAT and CDR2 FQNNGV. Deletions cut 5 bases from V and 1 base from J, with 6 bases between. The CDR3 spells CASSPHSYEQYF. The CDR3 DNA follows: TGTGCCAGCAGCCCGCATTCCTACGAGCAGTACTTC. Complete variable domain (other parts from reference TRBV11-2 and TRBJ2-7): EAGVAQSPRYKIIEKRQSVAFWCNPISGHATLYWYQQILGQGPKLLIQFQNNGVVDDSQLPKDRFSAERLKGVDSTLKIQPAKLEDSAVYLCASSPHSYEQYFGPGTRLTVT.

The chain links TRBV7-2 to TRBJ2-5, with D hard to call. Germline CDR1 is SGHTA and CDR2 is FQGNSA. The CDR3 sequence is 16 residues long. V lost 1 base and J 4 bases, leaving 16 bases between the germline ends. CDR3 region: CASSLGGSPLPETQYF. The CDR3 DNA is TGTGCCAGCAGCTTAGGTGGTAGCCCGCTACCAGAGACCCAGTACTTC.

As DNA, the CDR3 is TGTGCCAGCAGTTACTCCCGGGACAGGGAGGTCAATGAGCAGTTCTTC. It codes for CASSYSRDREVNEQFF. The chain carries TRBV6-5 and TRBJ2-1; TRBD1 aligns across 9 bases. V was pared by 0 bases and J by 6 bases, with 6 bases of the junction left unmatched. CDR1 and CDR2 (germline): MNHEY, SVGAGI. The CDR3 has 16 amino acids.

Worth noting for this clone: The junction departs from germline at one end; a sequencing error may be responsible. The CDR3, as DNA: TGTGCCAGCAGCCTAGAAGGACAGGGGGCGGACGAAAAACTGTTTTTT. Its protein is CASSLEGQGADEKLFF. V usage is TRBV11-3 and J usage is TRBJ1-4; 11 bases fit TRBD1. This CDR3 has 16 residues. Germline V gene lookup returns CDR1 SGHNT and CDR2 YENEEA.

About this clone itself: An end of the junction differs from the germline gene, which may be a read error. The CDR3 is CASSPGVADYSEQFF. The CDR3 DNA reads as TGTGCCAGCAGCCCTGGAGTAGCTGATTACAGTGAGCAGTTCTTC. The chain couples TRBV5-8 to TRBJ2-1; D gene ambiguous. The germline V gene encodes CDR1 SGHTS and CDR2 YDEGEE. The CDR3 totals 15 residues.

The chain couples TRBV11-1 to TRBJ2-1; TRBD2 might be the D (6 bases). Per germline, CDR1 SGHAT and CDR2 FQDESV (reference sequence). The CDR3 loop spans 15 amino acids. V gave up 0 bases and J gave up 3 bases, with 9 bases separating them. The CDR3 nucleotides read TGTGCCAGCAGCTTAGCTAGCGGATACTACAATGAGCAGTTCTTC. Residues: CASSLASGYYNEQFF. The whole variable domain, filled in from reference TRBV11-1 and TRBJ2-1, reads EAEVAQSPRYKITEKSQAVAFWCDPISGHATLYWYRQILGQGPELLVQFQDESVVDDSQLPKDRFSAERLKGVDSTLKIQPAELGDSAMYLCASSLASGYYNEQFFGPGTRLTVL.

The chain joins TRBV6-7 to TRBJ2-7; the D is unclear. TRBV6-7 is labeled an ORF, and its function is uncertain. The CDR3 totals 13 residues. V dropped 0 bases and J dropped 1 base, with 4 bases sitting between them. The CDR3 nucleotides are TGTGCCAGCAGTTACTCGGATTCCTACGAGCAGTACTTC. Translating it yields CASSYSDSYEQYF.

CDR3 nucleotides: TGTGCCAGCAGTCCCACCGACGGTCACAATGAGCAGTTCTTC. Translating gives CASSPTDGHNEQFF. The rearrangement joins TRBV11-3 to TRBJ2-1, with no clear D. Germline-derived CDR1 and CDR2 are SGHNT and YENEEA. The CDR3 covers 14 residues. The germline V and J ends were trimmed by 6 bases and 5 bases, with 14 bases remaining between them.

The CDR3 here is CASSPFGGSSYNEQFF. The CDR3 DNA reads as TGTGCCAGCAGCCCTTTTGGCGGGAGTTCCTACAATGAGCAGTTCTTC. The V gene is TRBV7-2, the J gene TRBJ2-1, with 7 bases fitting TRBD2. The CDR3 is made up of 16 amino acids. Germline V gives CDR1 SGHTA, CDR2 FQGNSA. The junction had 8 bases not matched to a gene; V was cut back by 5 bases and J by 1 base. The full variable domain, completed using reference TRBV7-2 and TRBJ2-1, is GAGVSQSPSNKVTEKGKDVELRCDPISGHTALYWYRQSLGQGLEFLIYFQGNSAPDKSGLPSDRFSAERTGGSVSTLTIQRTQQEDSAVYLCASSPFGGSSYNEQFFGPGTRLTVL.

This chain connects TRBV2 to TRBJ1-4, with D unresolved. Germline CDR1 SNHLY, CDR2 FYNNEI. The CDR3 is 13 amino acids. The V gene lost 7 bases and the J gene lost 0 bases, with 6 bases spanning the gap. Here the CDR3 reads CASKRATNEKLFF. CDR3 DNA: TGTGCCAGCAAGAGGGCAACTAATGAAAAACTGTTTTTT.

The rearrangement links TRBV19 to TRBJ1-1; the match to TRBD1 covers 9 bases. V was clipped by 10 bases and J by 6 bases; unmatched bases: 15. Germline loops: CDR1 LNHDA, CDR2 SQIVND (reference sequence). The CDR3 runs to 15 residues. CDR3 bases: TGTGCCACGACACCATCCGGGACAGGGATAGCTGAAGCTTTCTTT. This codes for CATTPSGTGIAEAFF.

This clone was counted between two and nine times. The rearrangement uses TRBV18 and TRBJ2-1, with D unclear. The V end lost 4 bases, the J end lost 1 base, and 8 bases lay between the germline ends. CDR3 length: 14 amino acids. Germline V gene sequence: CDR1 KGHSH, CDR2 LQKENI. The chain's CDR3 is CASSLVASYNEQFF. The CDR3 nucleotides read TGTGCCAGCTCACTTGTCGCGTCCTACAATGAGCAGTTCTTC. The complete variable domain, with remaining parts taken from reference TRBV18 and TRBJ2-1, reads NAGVMQNPRHLVRRRGQEARLRCSPMKGHSHVYWYRQLPEEGLKFMVYLQKENIIDESGMPKERFSAEFPKEGPSILRIQQVVRGDSAAYFCASSLVASYNEQFFGPGTRLTVL.

The gene calls are TRBV5-8 and TRBJ2-7; 7 bases fit TRBD2. Germline V gene sequence: CDR1 SGHTS, CDR2 YDEGEE. Losses at the gene ends were 3 bases for V and 5 bases for J; bases not matched to a gene: 20. CDR3 size: 18 residues. The CDR3 spells CASSWGGGAGVFSDEQYF. Here the CDR3 DNA reads TGTGCCAGCAGCTGGGGGGGAGGCGCGGGAGTCTTCAGCGACGAGCAGTACTTC.